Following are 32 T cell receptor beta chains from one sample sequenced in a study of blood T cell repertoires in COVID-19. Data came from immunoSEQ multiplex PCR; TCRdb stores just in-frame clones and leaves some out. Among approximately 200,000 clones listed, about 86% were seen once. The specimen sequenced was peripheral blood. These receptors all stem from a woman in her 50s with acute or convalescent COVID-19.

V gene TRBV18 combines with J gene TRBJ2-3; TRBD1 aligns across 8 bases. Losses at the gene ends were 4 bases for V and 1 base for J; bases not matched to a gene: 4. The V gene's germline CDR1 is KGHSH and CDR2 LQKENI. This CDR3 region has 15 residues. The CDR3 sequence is CASSLDRGGTDTQYF. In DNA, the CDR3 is TGTGCCAGCTCACTCGACAGGGGTGGCACAGATACGCAGTATTTT.

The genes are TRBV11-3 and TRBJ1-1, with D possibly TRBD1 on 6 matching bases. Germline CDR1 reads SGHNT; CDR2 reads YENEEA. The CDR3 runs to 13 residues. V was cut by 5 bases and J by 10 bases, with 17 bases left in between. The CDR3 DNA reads TGTGCCAGCAGCAACAGGGATTGGGAGAGAGCTTTCTTT. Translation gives CASSNRDWERAFF.

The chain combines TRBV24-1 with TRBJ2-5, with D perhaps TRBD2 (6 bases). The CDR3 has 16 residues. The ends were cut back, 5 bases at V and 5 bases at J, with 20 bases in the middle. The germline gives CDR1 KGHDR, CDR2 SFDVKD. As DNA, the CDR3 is TGTGCCACCAGTGTTAATAGCGGCCCCGGCTGGGAGACCCAGTACTTC. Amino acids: CATSVNSGPGWETQYF.

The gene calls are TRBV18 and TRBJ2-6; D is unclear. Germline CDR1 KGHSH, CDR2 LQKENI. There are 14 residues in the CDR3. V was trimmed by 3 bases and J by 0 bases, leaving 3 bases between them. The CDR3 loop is CASSPRSGANVLTF. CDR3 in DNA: TGTGCCAGCTCACCCCGCTCTGGGGCCAACGTCCTGACTTTC.

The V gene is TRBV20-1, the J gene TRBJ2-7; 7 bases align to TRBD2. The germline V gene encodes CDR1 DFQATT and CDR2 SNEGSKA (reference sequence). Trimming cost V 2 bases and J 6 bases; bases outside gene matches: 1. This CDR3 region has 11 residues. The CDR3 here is CSARSGAEQYF. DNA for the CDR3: TGCAGTGCTAGAAGCGGGGCCGAGCAGTACTTC.

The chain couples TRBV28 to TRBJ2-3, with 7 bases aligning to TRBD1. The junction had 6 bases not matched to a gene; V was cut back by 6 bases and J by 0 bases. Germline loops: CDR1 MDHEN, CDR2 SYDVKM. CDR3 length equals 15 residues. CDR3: CASSPRQGSTDTQYF. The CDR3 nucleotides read TGTGCCAGCAGCCCACGACAGGGTAGCACAGATACGCAGTATTTT.

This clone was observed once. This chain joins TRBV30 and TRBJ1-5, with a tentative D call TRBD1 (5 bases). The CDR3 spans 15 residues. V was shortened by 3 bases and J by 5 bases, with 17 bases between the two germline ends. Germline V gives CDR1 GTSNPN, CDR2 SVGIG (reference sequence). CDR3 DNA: TGTGCCTGGAGACCCAAAGGGGTCGGGCATCAGCCCCAGCATTTT. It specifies CAWRPKGVGHQPQHF.

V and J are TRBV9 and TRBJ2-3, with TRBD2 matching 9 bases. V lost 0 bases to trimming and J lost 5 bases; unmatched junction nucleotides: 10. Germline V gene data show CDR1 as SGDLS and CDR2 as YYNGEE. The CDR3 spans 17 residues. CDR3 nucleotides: TGTGCCAGCAGCGTAGGTCAGCGGGGGGTTAAAAGAGATACGCAGTATTTT. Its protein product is CASSVGQRGVKRDTQYF. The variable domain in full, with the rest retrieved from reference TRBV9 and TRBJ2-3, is DSGVTQTPKHLITATGQRVTLRCSPRSGDLSVYWYQQSLDQGLQFLIQYYNGEERAKGNILERFSAQQFPDLHSELNLSSLELGDSALYFCASSVGQRGVKRDTQYFGPGTRLTVL.

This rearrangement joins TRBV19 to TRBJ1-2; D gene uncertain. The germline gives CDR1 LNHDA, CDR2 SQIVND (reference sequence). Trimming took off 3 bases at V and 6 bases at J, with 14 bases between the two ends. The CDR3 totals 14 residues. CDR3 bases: TGTGCCAGTAGTATTGGGCCGGTTCTGAATGGCTACACCTTC. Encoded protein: CASSIGPVLNGYTF.

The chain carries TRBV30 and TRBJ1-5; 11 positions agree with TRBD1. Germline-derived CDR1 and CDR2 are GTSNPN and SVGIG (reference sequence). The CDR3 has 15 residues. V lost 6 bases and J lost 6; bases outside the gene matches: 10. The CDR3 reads CACRIGTGGGQPQHF. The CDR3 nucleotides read TGTGCCTGTCGTATCGGGACAGGGGGAGGTCAGCCCCAGCATTTT.

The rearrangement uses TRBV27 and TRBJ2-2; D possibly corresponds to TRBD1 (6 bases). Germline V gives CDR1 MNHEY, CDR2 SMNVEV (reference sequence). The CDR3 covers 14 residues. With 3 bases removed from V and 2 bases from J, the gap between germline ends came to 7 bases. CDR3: CASSFRGNTGELFF. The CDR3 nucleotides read TGTGCCAGCAGTTTCAGGGGTAACACCGGGGAGCTGTTTTTT.

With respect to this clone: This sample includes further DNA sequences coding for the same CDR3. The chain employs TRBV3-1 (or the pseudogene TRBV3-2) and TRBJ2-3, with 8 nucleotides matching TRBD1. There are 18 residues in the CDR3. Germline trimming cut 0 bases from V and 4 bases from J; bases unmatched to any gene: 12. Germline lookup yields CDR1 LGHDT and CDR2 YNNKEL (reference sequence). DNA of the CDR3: TGTGCCAGCAGCCAAGATCGAGGGACAGGTCATTGTCCAGATACGCAGTATTTT. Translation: CASSQDRGTGHCPDTQYF.

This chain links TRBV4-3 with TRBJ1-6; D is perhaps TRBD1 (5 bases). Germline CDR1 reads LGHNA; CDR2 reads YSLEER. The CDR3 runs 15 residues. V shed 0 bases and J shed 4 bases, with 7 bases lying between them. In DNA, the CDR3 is TGCGCCAGCAGCCAAGATAGGGGATATAATTCACCCCTCCACTTT. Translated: CASSQDRGYNSPLHF.

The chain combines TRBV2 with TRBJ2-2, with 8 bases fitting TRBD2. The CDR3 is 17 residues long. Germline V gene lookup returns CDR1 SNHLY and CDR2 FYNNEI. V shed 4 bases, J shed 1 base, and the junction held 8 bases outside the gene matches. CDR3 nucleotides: TGTGCCAGCAGTGCGGCTAGCGGGCCGGGGAACACCGGGGAGCTGTTTTTT. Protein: CASSAASGPGNTGELFF.

The CDR3 region has the DNA TGCCGGTCATATAGCAATCAGCCCCAGCATTTT. Translation: CRSYSNQPQHF. This chain links TRBV23-1 with TRBJ1-5; D is unresolved. TRBV23-1 belongs to the ORF category, with a function that is uncertain. There are 11 residues in the CDR3.

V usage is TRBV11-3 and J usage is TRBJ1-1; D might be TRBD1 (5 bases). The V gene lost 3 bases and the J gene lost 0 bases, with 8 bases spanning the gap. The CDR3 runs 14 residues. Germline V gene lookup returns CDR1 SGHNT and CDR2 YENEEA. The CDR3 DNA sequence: TGTGCCAGCAGCTTCCCAGGGATGAACACTGAAGCTTTCTTT. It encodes CASSFPGMNTEAFF.

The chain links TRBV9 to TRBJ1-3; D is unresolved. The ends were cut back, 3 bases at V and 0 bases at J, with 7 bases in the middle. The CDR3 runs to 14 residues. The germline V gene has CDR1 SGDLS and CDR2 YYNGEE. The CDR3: CASSAGNSGNTIYF. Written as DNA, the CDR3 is TGTGCCAGCAGCGCAGGAAACTCTGGAAACACCATATATTTT.

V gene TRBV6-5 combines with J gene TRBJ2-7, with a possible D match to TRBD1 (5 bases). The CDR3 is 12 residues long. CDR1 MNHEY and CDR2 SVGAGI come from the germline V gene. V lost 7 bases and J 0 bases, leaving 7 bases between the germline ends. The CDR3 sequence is CASKGNSYEQYF. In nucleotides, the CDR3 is TGTGCCAGCAAGGGGAACTCCTACGAGCAGTACTTC.

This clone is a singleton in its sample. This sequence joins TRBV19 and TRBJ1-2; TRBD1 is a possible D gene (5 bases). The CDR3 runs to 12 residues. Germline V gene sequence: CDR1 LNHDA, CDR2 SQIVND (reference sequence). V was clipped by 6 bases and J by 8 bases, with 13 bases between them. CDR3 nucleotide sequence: TGTGCCAGTAGCCCGGCGGGACGAGGCTACACCTTC. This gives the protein CASSPAGRGYTF.

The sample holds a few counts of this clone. DNA for the CDR3: TGCGCCAGCAGCTTGGCGGGTTTGGATTCACCCCTCCACTTT. Translating it yields CASSLAGLDSPLHF. The chain is built from TRBV5-1 and TRBJ1-6, with no clear D. Germline loops: CDR1 SGHRS, CDR2 YFSETQ. This CDR3 is built from 14 residues. V lost 0 bases to trimming and J lost 8 bases, with 9 bases between them.

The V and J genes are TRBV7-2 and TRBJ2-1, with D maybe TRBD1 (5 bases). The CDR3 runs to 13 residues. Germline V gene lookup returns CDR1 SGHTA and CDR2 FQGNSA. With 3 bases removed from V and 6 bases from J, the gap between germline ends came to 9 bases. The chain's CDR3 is CASSLAGINEQFF. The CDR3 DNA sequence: TGTGCCAGCAGCTTGGCAGGGATCAATGAGCAGTTCTTC.

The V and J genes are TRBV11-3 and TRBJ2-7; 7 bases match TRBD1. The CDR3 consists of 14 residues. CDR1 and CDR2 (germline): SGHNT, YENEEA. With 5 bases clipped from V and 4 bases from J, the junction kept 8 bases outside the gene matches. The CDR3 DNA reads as TGTGCCAGCAGCCCGACACAGGGGACGTACGAGCAGTACTTC. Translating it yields CASSPTQGTYEQYF.

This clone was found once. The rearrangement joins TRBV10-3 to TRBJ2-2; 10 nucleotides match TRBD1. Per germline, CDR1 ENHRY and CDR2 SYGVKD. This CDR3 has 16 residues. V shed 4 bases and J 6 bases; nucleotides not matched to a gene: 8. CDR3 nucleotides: TGTGCCATCAGTGGTGGGAGAGGGACAGGGGCCGGGGAGCTGTTTTTT. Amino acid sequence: CAISGGRGTGAGELFF.

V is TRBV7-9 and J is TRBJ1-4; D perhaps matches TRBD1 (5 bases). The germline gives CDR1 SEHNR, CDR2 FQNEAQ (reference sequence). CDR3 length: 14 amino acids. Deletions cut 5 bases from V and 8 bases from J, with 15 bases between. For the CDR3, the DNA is TGTGCCAGCAGCCCAGCGGGGGTCGGGGAAAAACTGTTTTTT. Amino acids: CASSPAGVGEKLFF.

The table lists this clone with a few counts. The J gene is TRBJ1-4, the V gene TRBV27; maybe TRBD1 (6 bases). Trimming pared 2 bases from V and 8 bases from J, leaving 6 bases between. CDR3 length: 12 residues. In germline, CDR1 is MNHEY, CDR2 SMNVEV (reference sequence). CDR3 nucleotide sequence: TGTGCCAGCAGTTTACAGGGGGAAAAACTGTTTTTT. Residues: CASSLQGEKLFF.

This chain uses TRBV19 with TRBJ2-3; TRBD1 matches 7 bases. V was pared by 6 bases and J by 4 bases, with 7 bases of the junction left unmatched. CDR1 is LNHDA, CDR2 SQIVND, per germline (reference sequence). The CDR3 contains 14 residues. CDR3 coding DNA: TGTGCCAGTAGCATCCTAGGGGGCGCAGATACGCAGTATTTT. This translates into CASSILGGADTQYF.

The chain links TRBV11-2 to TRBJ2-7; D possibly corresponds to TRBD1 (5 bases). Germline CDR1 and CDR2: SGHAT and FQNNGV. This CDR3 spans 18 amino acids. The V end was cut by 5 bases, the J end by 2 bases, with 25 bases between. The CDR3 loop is CASSHVGALTADTYEQYF. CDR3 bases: TGTGCCAGCAGCCACGTAGGTGCGTTGACAGCCGACACCTACGAGCAGTACTTC.

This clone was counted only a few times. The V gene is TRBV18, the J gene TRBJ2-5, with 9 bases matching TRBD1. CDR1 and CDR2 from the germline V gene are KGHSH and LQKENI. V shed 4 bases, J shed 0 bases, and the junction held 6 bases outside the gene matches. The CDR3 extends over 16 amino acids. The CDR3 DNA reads TGTGCCAGCTCACTGGGGACAGGGAATAACCAAGAGACCCAGTACTTC. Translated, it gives CASSLGTGNNQETQYF.

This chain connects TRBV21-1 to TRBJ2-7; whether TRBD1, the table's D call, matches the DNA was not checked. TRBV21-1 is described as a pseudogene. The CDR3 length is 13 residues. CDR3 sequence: CASSEDSSFEQYF. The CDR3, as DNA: TGTGCCAGCAGCGAAGACAGCAGTTTCGAGCAGTACTTC.

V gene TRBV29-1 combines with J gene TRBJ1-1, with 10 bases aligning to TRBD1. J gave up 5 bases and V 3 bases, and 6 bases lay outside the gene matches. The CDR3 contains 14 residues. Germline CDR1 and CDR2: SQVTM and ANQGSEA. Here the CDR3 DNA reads TGCAGCGTTGATTCGGACAGGGGGGCTACTGAAGCTTTCTTT. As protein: CSVDSDRGATEAFF.

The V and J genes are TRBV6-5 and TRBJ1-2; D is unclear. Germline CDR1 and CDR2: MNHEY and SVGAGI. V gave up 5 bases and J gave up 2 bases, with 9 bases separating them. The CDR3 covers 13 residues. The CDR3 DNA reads TGTGCCAGCAGTCCTTTGCTAAACTATGGCTACACCTTC. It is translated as CASSPLLNYGYTF.

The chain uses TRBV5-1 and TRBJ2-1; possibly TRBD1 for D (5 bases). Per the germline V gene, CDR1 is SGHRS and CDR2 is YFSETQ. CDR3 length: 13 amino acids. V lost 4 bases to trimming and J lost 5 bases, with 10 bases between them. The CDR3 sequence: CASSVTVNNEQFF. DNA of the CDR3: TGCGCCAGCAGCGTGACAGTTAACAATGAGCAGTTCTTC.